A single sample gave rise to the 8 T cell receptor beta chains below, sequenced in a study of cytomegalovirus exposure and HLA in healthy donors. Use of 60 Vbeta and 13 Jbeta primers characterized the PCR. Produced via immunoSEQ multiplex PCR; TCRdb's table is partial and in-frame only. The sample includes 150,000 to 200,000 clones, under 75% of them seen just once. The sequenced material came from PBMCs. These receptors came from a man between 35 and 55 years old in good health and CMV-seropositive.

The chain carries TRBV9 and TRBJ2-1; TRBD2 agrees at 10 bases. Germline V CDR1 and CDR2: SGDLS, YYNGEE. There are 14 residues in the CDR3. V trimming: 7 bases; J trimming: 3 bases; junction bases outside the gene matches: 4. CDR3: CASPSGGGYNEQFF. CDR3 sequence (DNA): TGTGCCAGCCCAAGCGGGGGGGGCTACAATGAGCAGTTCTTC.

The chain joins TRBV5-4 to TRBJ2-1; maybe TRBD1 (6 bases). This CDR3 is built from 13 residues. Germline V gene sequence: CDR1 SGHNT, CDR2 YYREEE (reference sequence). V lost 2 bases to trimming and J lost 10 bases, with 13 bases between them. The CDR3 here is CASSLLLRGEQFF. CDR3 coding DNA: TGTGCCAGCAGCTTATTACTAAGGGGGGAGCAGTTCTTC.

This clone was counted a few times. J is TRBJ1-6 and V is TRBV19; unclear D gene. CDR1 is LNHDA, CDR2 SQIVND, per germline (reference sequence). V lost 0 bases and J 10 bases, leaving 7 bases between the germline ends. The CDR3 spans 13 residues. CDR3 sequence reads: CASSIDNRSPLHF. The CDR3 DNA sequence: TGTGCCAGTAGTATAGATAATCGGTCACCCCTCCACTTT.

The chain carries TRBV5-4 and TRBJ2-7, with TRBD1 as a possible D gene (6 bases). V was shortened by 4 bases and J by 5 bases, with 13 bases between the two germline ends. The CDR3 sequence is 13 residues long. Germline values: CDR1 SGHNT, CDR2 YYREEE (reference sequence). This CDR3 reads CASSPRGSDEQYF. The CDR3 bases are TGTGCCAGCAGCCCCAGGGGTTCAGACGAGCAGTACTTC.

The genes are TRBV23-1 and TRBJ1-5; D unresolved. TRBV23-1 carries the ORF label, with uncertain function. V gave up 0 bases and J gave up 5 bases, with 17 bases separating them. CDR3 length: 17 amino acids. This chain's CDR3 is CASSQSQYEGSDQPQHF. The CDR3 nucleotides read TGCGCCAGCAGTCAATCGCAGTATGAAGGGAGCGATCAGCCCCAGCATTTT.

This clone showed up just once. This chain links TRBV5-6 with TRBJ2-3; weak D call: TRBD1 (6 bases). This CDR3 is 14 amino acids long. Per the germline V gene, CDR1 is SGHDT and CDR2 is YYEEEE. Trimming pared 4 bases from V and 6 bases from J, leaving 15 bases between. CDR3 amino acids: CASSQLGARDTQYF. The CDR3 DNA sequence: TGTGCCAGCAGCCAATTGGGGGCGAGGGATACGCAGTATTTT.

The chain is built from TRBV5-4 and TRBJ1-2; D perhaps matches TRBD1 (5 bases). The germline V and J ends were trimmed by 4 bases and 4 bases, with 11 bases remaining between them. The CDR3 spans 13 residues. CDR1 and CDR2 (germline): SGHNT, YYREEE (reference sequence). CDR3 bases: TGTGCCAGCAGCCTTGACAGAAGCTATGGCTACACCTTC. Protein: CASSLDRSYGYTF.

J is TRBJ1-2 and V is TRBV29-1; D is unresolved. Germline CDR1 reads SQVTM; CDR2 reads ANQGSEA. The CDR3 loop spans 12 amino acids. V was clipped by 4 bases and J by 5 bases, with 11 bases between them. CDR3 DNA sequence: TGCAGCGTTGGGCACAGTGAATATGGCTACACCTTC. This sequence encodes CSVGHSEYGYTF.